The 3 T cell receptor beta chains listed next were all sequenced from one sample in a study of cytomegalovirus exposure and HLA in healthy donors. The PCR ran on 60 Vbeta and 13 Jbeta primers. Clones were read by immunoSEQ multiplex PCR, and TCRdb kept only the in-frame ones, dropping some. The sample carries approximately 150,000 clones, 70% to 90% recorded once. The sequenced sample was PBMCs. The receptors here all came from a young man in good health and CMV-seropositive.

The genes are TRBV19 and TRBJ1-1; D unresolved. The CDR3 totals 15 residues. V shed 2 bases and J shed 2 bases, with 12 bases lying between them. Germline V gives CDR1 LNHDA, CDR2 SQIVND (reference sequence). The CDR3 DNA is TGTGCCAGTAGTATACGTGGGCCGACCAACACTGAAGCTTTCTTT. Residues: CASSIRGPTNTEAFF.

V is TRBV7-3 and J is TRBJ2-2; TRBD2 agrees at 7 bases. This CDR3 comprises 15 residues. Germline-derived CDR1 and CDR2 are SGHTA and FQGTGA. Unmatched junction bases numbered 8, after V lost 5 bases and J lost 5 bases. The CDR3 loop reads CASSTVSGLTGELFF. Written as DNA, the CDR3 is TGTGCCAGCAGCACCGTTAGCGGGCTGACCGGGGAGCTGTTTTTT. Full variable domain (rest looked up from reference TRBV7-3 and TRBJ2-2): GAGVSQTPSNKVTEKGKYVELRCDPISGHTALYWYRQSLGQGPEFLIYFQGTGAADDSGLPNDRFFAVRPEGSVSTLKIQRTERGDSAVYLCASSTVSGLTGELFFGEGSRLTVL.

The CDR3 DNA follows: TGTGCCAGTAGTATAGGGGGGCCCCTACTGAACACCGGGGAGCTGTTTTTT. Its protein is CASSIGGPLLNTGELFF. The V and J genes are TRBV19 and TRBJ2-2, with D maybe TRBD1 (6 bases). This CDR3 spans 17 amino acids. Germline loops: CDR1 LNHDA, CDR2 SQIVND (reference sequence). Trimming removed 1 base at V and 1 base at J, with 13 bases between.